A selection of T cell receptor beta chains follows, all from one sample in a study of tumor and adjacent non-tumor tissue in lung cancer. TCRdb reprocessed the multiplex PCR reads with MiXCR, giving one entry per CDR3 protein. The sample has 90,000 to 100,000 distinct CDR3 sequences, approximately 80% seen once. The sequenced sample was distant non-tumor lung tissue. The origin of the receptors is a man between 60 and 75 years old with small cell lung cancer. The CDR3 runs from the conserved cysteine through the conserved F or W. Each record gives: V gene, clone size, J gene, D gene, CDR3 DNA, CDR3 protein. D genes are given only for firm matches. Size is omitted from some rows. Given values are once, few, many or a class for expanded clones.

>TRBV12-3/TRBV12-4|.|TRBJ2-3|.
TGTGCCAGCAGTTTCCCGAGTAGCGTGATCACAGATACGCAGTATTTC
CASSFPSSVITDTQYF
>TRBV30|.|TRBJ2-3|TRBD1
TGTGCCTGGAGTCCCGGGACAGGGAGCATAGATACGCAGTATTTT
CAWSPGTGSIDTQYF
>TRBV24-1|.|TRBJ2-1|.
TGTGCCATCAGTGATCTCAGAATCGGGCTAGGCAGCGACAATGAGCAGTTCTTC
CAISDLRIGLGSDNEQFF
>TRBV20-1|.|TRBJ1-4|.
TGCAGTGCTAGAGGGACAGAGGAAAAACTATTTTTT
CSARGTEEKLFF
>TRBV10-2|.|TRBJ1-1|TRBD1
TGCGCCAACAGGGACAGGGAGGGGGACACTGAAGCTTTCTTT
CANRDREGDTEAFF
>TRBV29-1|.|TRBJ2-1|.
TGCAGCGTTGAAGACGCGGGTGACGTGCAGTTCTTC
CSVEDAGDVQFF
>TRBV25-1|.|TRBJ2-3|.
TGTGACACCCGAGGGCTAGGGGCAGATACGCAGTATTTT
CDTRGLGADTQYF
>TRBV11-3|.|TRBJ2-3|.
TGTGCAGGCAGCCCACCCACAGATACGCAGTATTTT
CAGSPPTDTQYF
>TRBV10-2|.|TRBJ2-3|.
TGCGCCAGCAGCTACACAGATACGCAATATTTT
CASSYTDTQYF
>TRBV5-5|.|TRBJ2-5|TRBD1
TGTGCTGGCAGTCTCGGACAGGGACCTTCCCAAGAGACCCAGTACTTC
CAGSLGQGPSQETQYF
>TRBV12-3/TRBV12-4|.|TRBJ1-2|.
TGTGCCAGGGGAGCCGGCAGGGAGGCGGGCTACACCTTC
CARGAGREAGYTF
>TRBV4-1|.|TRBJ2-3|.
TGCACCAGCAACCAGGGGATGTCTCAGCCCCAGTATTTT
CTSNQGMSQPQYF
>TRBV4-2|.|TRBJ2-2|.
TGTGCCAGCGGCCAAGATCTGAGGGTCGACATCGGGGAGCTGTTTTTT
CASGQDLRVDIGELFF
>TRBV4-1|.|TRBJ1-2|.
TGCGCCAGCAACCCTCGCGGACGGATAAACTATGGCTACACCTTC
CASNPRGRINYGYTF
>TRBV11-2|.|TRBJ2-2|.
TGTGCCAACAGCTTAGAGGCTAACGGGGGGCTGTTTTTT
CANSLEANGGLFF
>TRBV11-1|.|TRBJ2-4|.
TGTCCCAGCAGCTTAGGACAGACAGCCAAACACATTCAGTACTTC
CPSSLGQTAKHIQYF
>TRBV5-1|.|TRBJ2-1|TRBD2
TGCGCCAGCAGCTTGGGCCCTAGCGGGACCTACAATGAGCAGTTCTTC
CASSLGPSGTYNEQFF
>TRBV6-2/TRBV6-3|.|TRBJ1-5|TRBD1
TGTGCCAGTAGGCCGGACAGGGGAATAAATCACCCCCAGCATTTT
CASRPDRGINHPQHF
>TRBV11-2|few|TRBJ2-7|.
TGTGCCAACAGCTTAGAGTACGGGGGAGAACAGAACTTC
CANSLEYGGEQNF
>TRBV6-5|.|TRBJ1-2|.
TGTGCCAGCAGTTATTCGAGTGGGGGAGGAGGCTACACCTTC
CASSYSSGGGGYTF
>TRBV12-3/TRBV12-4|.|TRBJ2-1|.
TGTGCCAGCAGTCCATTCCAGGATGCGATTTCCTACAATGAGCAGTTCTTC
CASSPFQDAISYNEQFF
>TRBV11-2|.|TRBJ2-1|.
TGTGCCAGCAGCTTAGTGGCAGCCCAGAGCTCTTACAAAGAGCAGTTCTTC
CASSLVAAQSSYKEQFF
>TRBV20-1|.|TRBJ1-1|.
TGCAGTGCTGGGGGACGGAACACTGAAGCTTACTTT
CSAGGRNTEAYF
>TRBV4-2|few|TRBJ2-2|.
TGTGCCAACAGCCAAGACCTGAGGGCCAACACGGGGGAGCTGTTATTT
CANSQDLRANTGELLF
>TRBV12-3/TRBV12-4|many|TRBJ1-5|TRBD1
TGTGCCAGCAGTTTCTCCGGGACAGGGGGCGGTCAGCCCCAGCATTTT
CASSFSGTGGGQPQHF
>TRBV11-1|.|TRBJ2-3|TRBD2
TGTGCCAGCAGCTTCTGGGGGACTAAGGATACGCAGTATTTT
CASSFWGTKDTQYF
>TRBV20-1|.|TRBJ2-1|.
TGTAGTGCCGAGCAGGTCAATGAGTTGTTCTTC
CSAEQVNELFF
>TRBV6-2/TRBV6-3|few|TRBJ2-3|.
TGTGCCTGCAGCCCTGGGTTAAGAGATACGCAGTATTTT
CACSPGLRDTQYF
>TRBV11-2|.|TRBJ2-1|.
TGTGCCAGCAGCTTAGAACCGGGCAACAATGTGCAATTCTTC
CASSLEPGNNVQFF
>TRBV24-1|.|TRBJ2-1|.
TGTGCCAGCAGTCATGACAGCAACAATGAGCAATTCTTC
CASSHDSNNEQFF
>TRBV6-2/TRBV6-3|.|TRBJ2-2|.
TGTGTCAGCAGAGGACCAGCGGAGTACACCGGGGAGCTGTCTTTT
CVSRGPAEYTGELSF